A selection of T cell receptor beta chains follows, all from one sample in a study of T cell repertoires in cytomegalovirus infection. These TCRs are of unknown antigen specificity. From the reads, TCRdb called clonotypes with MiXCR, one entry per CDR3 protein. The sample consists of approximately 730,000 distinct CDR3 sequences, roughly 29% of them appearing once. Specimen: cultured CD8+ T cells from PBMCs, collected from culture after CMV antigen stimulation. Receptors originate from a human donor in good health (CMV status not recorded). Some clones in this sample may be carry-over from other donors' samples. The CDR3 runs from the conserved cysteine through the conserved F or W. Each record gives: D gene, V gene, clone size, J gene, CDR3 DNA, CDR3 protein. The D gene is left open where the match is weak. Part of the rows lack a size; the others show once, few, many or a class for expanded clones.

TRBD2	TRBV7-9	-	TRBJ2-7	TGTGCCAGCAGCTCTGGACTAGCGGGGGCCCTGGAGCAGTACTTC	CASSSGLAGALEQYF
-	TRBV5-4	few	TRBJ2-1	TGTGCCAGCAGCCCTACAAATACAGGGTTGAAACTCAATGAGCAGTTCTTC	CASSPTNTGLKLNEQFF
TRBD1	TRBV27	few	TRBJ1-5	TGTGCCAGCAGTCTGACAGGGGGCGTGCGGCAGCCCCAGCATTTT	CASSLTGGVRQPQHF
-	TRBV14	few	TRBJ2-2	TGTGCCAGCAGCCAAGATCAAGACACCGGGGAGCTGTTTTTT	CASSQDQDTGELFF
-	TRBV20-1	-	TRBJ1-4	TGCAGTGCTAGAGATTTATGGACAGATAATGAAAAACTGTTTTTT	CSARDLWTDNEKLFF
-	TRBV3-1	-	TRBJ2-4	TGTGCCAGCAGCCAAGATCAAGATCAGGACCTTACCAAAAACATTCAGTGCTTC	CASSQDQDQDLTKNIQCF
-	TRBV19	few	TRBJ2-6	TGTGCCAGTAAGGAAGGGGGGCAGAACTCTGGGGCCAACGTCCTGACTTTC	CASKEGGQNSGANVLTF
TRBD1	TRBV7-6	-	TRBJ1-3	TGTGCCAGCAGCTTAGGGACAGGGGGAATCTCTGGAAACACCATATATTTT	CASSLGTGGISGNTIYF
-	TRBV2	few	TRBJ1-2	TGTGCCAGTGGAGGAGGCCGGGGGGATGGCTACACCTTC	CASGGGRGDGYTF
-	TRBV7-6	few	TRBJ2-5	TGTGCCAGCAGCTTAGGGGGAATTGGAGAGACCCAGTACTTC	CASSLGGIGETQYF
-	TRBV5-4	-	TRBJ2-4	TGTGCCAGCAGCTTCCAGCGGTCAGCCAAAAACATTCAGTACTTC	CASSFQRSAKNIQYF
-	TRBV19	-	TRBJ1-1	TGTGCCAGTAGTCCCGGATACAACACTGAAGCTTTCTTT	CASSPGYNTEAFF
-	TRBV29-1	-	TRBJ1-2	-	CSVEGVRARDLGYTF
TRBD1	TRBV6-7	-	TRBJ1-5	TGTGCCAGCAGTACATCGACAGGGGCGGGCTTGGCTGGCAATCAGCCCCAGCATTTT	CASSTSTGAGLAGNQPQHF
-	TRBV4-1	few	TRBJ1-5	TGCGCCAGCAGCCAAGAAACGGGCAATCAGCCCCAGCATTTT	CASSQETGNQPQHF
-	TRBV19	once	TRBJ1-1	TGTGCCAGTAAAGCCAGAGGGAACACTGAAGCTTTCTTT	CASKARGNTEAFF
TRBD1	TRBV6-2/TRBV6-3	-	TRBJ1-6	TGTGCCAGCAGTTACTCGTTGGGACAGGGAAAGCCCCTCCACTTT	CASSYSLGQGKPLHF
TRBD1	TRBV2	-	TRBJ1-6	TGTGCCAGCAGCACCGACAGGGGATATAATTCACCCCTCCACTTT	CASSTDRGYNSPLHF
TRBD1	TRBV6-6	-	TRBJ1-6	TGTGCCAGCACCCAGGGGGGAGGTGATAATTCACCCCTCCACTTT	CASTQGGGDNSPLHF
-	TRBV7-2	-	TRBJ1-1	TGTGCCAGCAGCACGGCGGGACCATACACTGAAGCTTTCTTT	CASSTAGPYTEAFF
-	TRBV4-2	-	TRBJ2-2	TGTGCCAGCAGCCACGAATTGAACACCGGGGAGCTGTTTTTT	CASSHELNTGELFF
-	TRBV4-1	many	TRBJ1-1	TGCGCCAGCAGCCAATCCCGAACGTGGGACCCTGAAGCTTTCTTT	CASSQSRTWDPEAFF
TRBD1	TRBV7-4	few	TRBJ1-1	TGTGCCAGCAGCCGGGAGGGGGCCGGGAACACTGAAGCTTTCTTT	CASSREGAGNTEAFF